This TCR beta chain is from a study of cytomegalovirus exposure and HLA in healthy donors. Donors were drawn from the roughly 130-subject validation cohort, separate from the 666-subject first cohort. General study findings and limits: Many donors shared some public TCRs, even though most TCR sequences were rare. Researchers counted roughly 160 TCR beta chains as cytomegalovirus-associated.

The method was immunoSEQ multiplex PCR; TCRdb's version includes in-frame clones alone and lacks a portion of them. This sample yields roughly 130,000 clones, of which about nine tenths are seen a single time; around 3.4% belongs to the top ten. Comment on this clone: Its antigen is not known.

With 5 bases clipped from V and 7 bases from J, the junction kept 7 bases outside the gene matches. Germline V lookup: CDR1 SEHNR, CDR2 FQNEAQ (reference sequence). The CDR3 consists of 16 residues. This TCR was recovered from a man aged 30 to 39 in good health and CMV-seronegative. V gene TRBV7-9 combines with J gene TRBJ1-6, with 11 bases lining up with TRBD1. The sample was PBMCs. This CDR3 is CASSLGGQGVNSPLHF. In DNA form, the CDR3 reads TGTGCCAGCAGCCTAGGGGGACAGGGGGTAAATTCACCCCTCCACTTT.